This T cell receptor beta chain was documented in a study of blood T cells in healthy people across ages. General observations from the study: Both naive CD4+ cell counts and diversity were greater in long-lived donors than in aged donors.

The second PCR ran roughly 6 to 12 cycles with a sample-barcoded 5' primer and J-beta primers. Every single cDNA molecule received a tag from a template-switch adaptor with 12 random nucleotides. MiXCR was run by TCRdb on the 5' RACE reads, yielding one entry per CDR3 protein. The sample lists around 600,000 distinct CDR3 sequences; around 48% were seen once. The donors, healthy Caucasians from Russia, were aged 6 to 90. The CDR3 has 16 residues. Germline CDR1 reads SGHTA; CDR2 reads FQGNSA. As to this clonotype: Its antigen is still unknown. The junction departs from germline at one end; a sequencing error may be responsible.

The source is an older man in good health. The chain is built from TRBV7-2 and TRBJ1-5, with D maybe TRBD1 (6 bases). Sequenced sample: blood. The CDR3 sequence: CASSLNGRGSNQPRHF. In nucleotides, the CDR3 is TGTGCCAGCAGCTTGAATGGCAGGGGCAGCAATCAGCCCCGGCATTTT.